Reported below is one T cell receptor beta chain. No antigen is known for it. This entry comes from a study of early T cells in non-severe SARS-CoV-2 infection. Overall study: Chains from this unsorted whole-blood bulk RNA could not be paired.

Using its own MiXCR run on the 5' RACE reads, TCRdb lists one record per CDR3 protein. This sample carries approximately 63,000 distinct CDR3 sequences, approximately 6% of them seen once, and the ten largest clones take under 4%. Germline V lookup: CDR1 SGHTA, CDR2 FQGNSA. The CDR3 length is 15 residues. V lost 5 bases to trimming and J lost 10 bases; unmatched junction nucleotides: 14. Study conclusions and caveats: VDJdb matching favored anti-spike CD8 responses, missing private and CD4 specificities.

The source of this sequence is an adult who was a healthcare worker with PCR-confirmed SARS-CoV-2 infection or an uninfected control (not recorded which). The sample here was whole blood, taken at baseline. V usage is TRBV7-2 and J usage is TRBJ1-2; 9 nucleotides align to TRBD1. This CDR3 is CASSPQQGATQDYTF. CDR3 DNA: TGTGCCAGCAGCCCGCAACAGGGGGCAACCCAAGACTACACCTTC.